The 29 T cell receptor beta chains below were found in one sample sequenced in a study of T cell repertoires in cytomegalovirus infection. These receptors' targets are unknown. TCRdb reprocessed the reads via MiXCR and lists one record per CDR3 protein. The data hold hundreds of thousands of distinct CDR3 sequences, with roughly 30% observed a single time. Sequenced here: cultured CD8+ T cells from PBMCs, sampled from culture after CMV antigen stimulation. These receptors were collected from a human donor in good health (CMV status not recorded). Some clones in this sample may be carry-over from other donors' samples.

The genes are TRBV6-1 and TRBJ2-7, with D possibly TRBD1 on 6 matching bases. Trimming pared 5 bases from V and 3 bases from J, leaving 20 bases between. Per the germline V gene, CDR1 is MNHNS and CDR2 is SASEGT. There are 16 residues in the CDR3. CDR3 sequence reads: CASSPGQLLPLYEQYF. The DNA for the CDR3 is TGTGCCAGCAGTCCGGGACAACTTTTACCCCTCTACGAGCAGTACTTC.

The chain combines TRBV5-4 with TRBJ1-3; D perhaps matches TRBD1 (6 bases). Germline assignment: CDR1 SGHNT and CDR2 YYREEE (reference sequence). Trimming removed 2 bases from V and 0 bases from J, with 9 bases in between. The CDR3 totals 15 residues. In nucleotides, the CDR3 is TGTGCCAGCAGCTTATGGGGGGCCTCTGGAAACACCATATATTTT. Its translation is CASSLWGASGNTIYF. Drawing the rest from reference TRBV5-4 and TRBJ1-3, the complete variable domain is ETGVTQSPTHLIKTRGQQVTLRCSSQSGHNTVSWYQQALGQGPQFIFQYYREEENGRGNFPPRFSGLQFPNYSSELNVNALELDDSALYLCASSLWGASGNTIYFGEGSWLTVV.

In its sample, this clonotype was seen many times. V is TRBV12-3 or TRBV12-4 and J is TRBJ2-7; D may match TRBD1 or TRBD2 (5 bases each). The CDR3 is 16 amino acids. Trimming left V 3 bases short and J 7 bases short, with 22 bases between. DNA for the CDR3: TGTGCCAGCAGTTTGACCCTCCGGGGCCGGCCATCGGAGCAGTACGTC. This codes for CASSLTLRGRPSEQYV.

J is TRBJ2-2 and V is TRBV4-1; D gene ambiguous. The CDR3 spans 13 residues. Trimming removed 3 bases at V and 6 bases at J, with 8 bases between. The germline V gene has CDR1 MGHRA and CDR2 YSYEKL. CDR3 loop: CASSQRSAGELFF. CDR3 coding DNA: TGCGCCAGCAGCCAGAGGAGCGCCGGGGAGCTGTTTTTT.

In this sample, this clonotype turned up a few times. This rearrangement joins TRBV14 to TRBJ2-3; tentatively, D is TRBD1 (5 bases). This CDR3 comprises 14 residues. The V and J ends lost 0 bases and 4 bases respectively, with 8 bases between them. Germline V gene data show CDR1 as SGHDN and CDR2 as FVKESK. CDR3 nucleotides: TGTGCCAGCAGCCAAGAATCAGGGTCAGATACGCAGTATTTT. This gives the protein CASSQESGSDTQYF.

The V gene is TRBV19, the J gene TRBJ2-1; 9 bases are shared with TRBD2. The CDR3 loop spans 15 amino acids. Germline V gives CDR1 LNHDA, CDR2 SQIVND (reference sequence). Trimming took 5 bases from V and 5 from J; bases not matched to a gene: 7. The CDR3 DNA is TGTGCCAGTAGTCTCACCGGGACTAGCAACAATGAGCAGTTCTTC. Translation gives CASSLTGTSNNEQFF. Based on the CDR3 plus reference TRBV19 and TRBJ2-1, the full variable domain is DGGITQSPKYLFRKEGQNVTLSCEQNLNHDAMYWYRQDPGQGLRLIYYSQIVNDFQKGDIAEGYSVSREKKESFPLTVTSAQKNPTAFYLCASSLTGTSNNEQFFGPGTRLTVL.

This clonotype was counted at least ten times. This chain uses TRBV6-1 with TRBJ2-5; D is undetermined. The germline gives CDR1 MNHNS, CDR2 SASEGT. CDR3 length equals 14 residues. V was clipped by 4 bases and J by 0 bases, with 9 bases between them. CDR3 in DNA: TGTGCCAGCAGTGGGTTGGTTTACCAAGAGACCCAGTACTTC. Encoded protein: CASSGLVYQETQYF.

V is TRBV9 and J is TRBJ2-1; D remains ambiguous. Germline lookup yields CDR1 SGDLS and CDR2 YYNGEE. The V end lost 0 bases, the J end lost 8 bases, and 6 bases lay between the germline ends. This CDR3 contains 12 residues. CDR3 protein: CASSVGSHEQFF. DNA of the CDR3: TGTGCCAGCAGCGTAGGATCGCATGAGCAGTTCTTC.

Many counts were recorded for this clonotype. This chain joins TRBV7-9 and TRBJ1-4; maybe TRBD1 (6 bases). CDR1 and CDR2 (germline): SEHNR, FQNEAQ (reference sequence). V was pared by 7 bases and J by 6 bases, with 15 bases between. CDR3 size: 14 residues. The CDR3 reads CASNPREGDEKLFF. The DNA of the CDR3 is TGTGCCAGCAACCCAAGGGAGGGGGATGAAAAACTGTTTTTT.

This clonotype has ten or more counts. The chain employs TRBV7-6 and TRBJ2-1, with D possibly being TRBD1 or TRBD2 (5 bases each). This CDR3 is 15 amino acids long. Germline CDR1 SGHVS, CDR2 FNYEAQ. Trimming pared 5 bases from V and 2 bases from J, leaving 13 bases between. CDR3 amino acids: CASSLGRMAYNEQFF. The DNA of the CDR3 is TGTGCCAGCAGCCTGGGACGAATGGCCTACAATGAGCAGTTCTTC.

This clonotype was detected only a few times. J is TRBJ2-1 and V is TRBV29-1, with a tentative D call TRBD1 (5 bases). This CDR3 contains 12 residues. Trimming left V 6 bases short and J 9 bases short, with 15 bases between. Germline lookup yields CDR1 SQVTM and CDR2 ANQGSEA. CDR3 DNA: TGCAGCGTGGGGCCACGGTACGGTGAGCAGTTCTTC. Translating it yields CSVGPRYGEQFF.

The chain is built from TRBV27 and TRBJ2-3; perhaps TRBD1 as D (6 bases). CDR1 is MNHEY and CDR2 is SMNVEV in the germline V gene (reference sequence). The CDR3 totals 12 residues. The V end was cut by 6 bases, the J end by 8 bases, with 12 bases between. The CDR3 here is CASSGLGATQYF. In DNA, the CDR3 is TGTGCCAGCAGCGGATTGGGGGCTACGCAGTATTTT.

This clonotype showed up just a few times. CDR3 DNA sequence: TGTGCCTCCATTAAACCACCAGCCTACGAGCAGTACTTC. It yields the protein CASIKPPAYEQYF. The chain recombines TRBV5-6 with TRBJ2-7; D is ambiguous. Germline CDR1 and CDR2: SGHDT and YYEEEE. This CDR3 has 13 residues. Trimming left V 10 bases short and J 2 bases short, with 16 bases between.

This clonotype was detected a few times. The V call is TRBV12-5, the J call TRBJ2-7; 10 bases fit TRBD1. The CDR3 spans 14 residues. The germline CDR1 and CDR2 sequences are LGHNT and FRNRAP. With V trimmed by 6 bases and J by 0 bases, 2 bases remained unmatched. This chain's CDR3 is CASGRTGGSYEQYF. CDR3 sequence (DNA): TGTGCTAGTGGAAGGACAGGGGGCTCCTACGAGCAGTACTTC.

This clonotype appeared many times. The chain joins TRBV7-2 to TRBJ1-1, with D hard to call. The CDR3 is 16 amino acids. V lost 5 bases to trimming and J lost 5 bases, with 21 bases between them. Germline CDR1 is SGHTA and CDR2 is FQGNSA. The CDR3 region has the DNA TGTGCCAGCAGCCTCGGACGTGGACGGAGTGGTACTGAAGCTTTCTTT. It is translated as CASSLGRGRSGTEAFF.

V usage is TRBV19 and J usage is TRBJ2-1, with D uncertain. Germline V gene lookup returns CDR1 LNHDA and CDR2 SQIVND (reference sequence). Trimming took off 4 bases at V and 2 bases at J, with 18 bases between the two ends. This CDR3 has 17 amino acids. The CDR3 DNA is TGTGCCAGTAGTAGACTCTTGGGCCAGGAAGCCTACAATGAGCAGTTCTTC. Translation: CASSRLLGQEAYNEQFF.

The gene calls are TRBV25-1 and TRBJ2-1, with a tentative D call TRBD1 (5 bases). Per the germline V gene, CDR1 is MGHDK and CDR2 is SYGVNS. V was pared by 6 bases and J by 4 bases, with 10 bases between. This CDR3 spans 13 amino acids. The CDR3 region is CASRTEPYNEQFF. The CDR3 DNA follows: TGTGCCAGCAGGACAGAACCTTACAATGAGCAGTTCTTC.

The chain is built from TRBV7-6 and TRBJ2-5; no reliable D call. In germline, CDR1 is SGHVS, CDR2 FNYEAQ. V was cut by 5 bases and J by 5 bases, with 12 bases left in between. CDR3 length equals 13 residues. The CDR3 DNA reads as TGTGCCAGCAGCCCGACCCAAGGGGAGACCCAGTACTTC. It encodes CASSPTQGETQYF.

Concerning this clonotype itself: A read error may be the cause here, since a much bigger clone is one base away. The DNA for the CDR3 is TGTACCAGCAGGGTCCGGGACAGAGTCACCGGGGAGCTGTTTTTT. This gives the protein CTSRVRDRVTGELFF. The gene calls are TRBV7-9 and TRBJ2-2; 7 bases are shared with TRBD1. CDR1 and CDR2 (germline): SEHNR, FQNEAQ (reference sequence). This CDR3 is built from 15 residues.

As for this clonotype: A junction end diverges from the germline sequence, so it may reflect a read error. CDR3 amino acids: CASSQTGENEKLFF. The CDR3 nucleotides are TGTGCCAGCAGCCAGACAGGGGAAAATGAAAAACTGTTTTTT. This rearrangement joins TRBV4-1 to TRBJ1-4, with 8 bases lining up with TRBD1. Germline V gene lookup returns CDR1 MGHRA and CDR2 YSYEKL. The CDR3 sequence is 14 residues long.

This clonotype was found a few times. The chain employs TRBV2 and TRBJ2-7, with D possibly matching TRBD2 (5 bases). V lost 9 bases to trimming and J lost 7 bases, with 16 bases between them. The CDR3 is made up of 12 amino acids. Per the germline V gene, CDR1 is SNHLY and CDR2 is FYNNEI. CDR3 bases: TGTGCCAGAAGACATCCTAGAGGGGAGCAGTACTTC. It encodes CARRHPRGEQYF.

This clonotype turned up a few times. The gene calls are TRBV4-1 and TRBJ2-3, with TRBD2 matching 8 bases. The CDR3 runs to 16 residues. Losses at the gene ends were 0 bases for V and 6 bases for J; bases not matched to a gene: 8. Germline lookup yields CDR1 MGHRA and CDR2 YSYEKL. The CDR3 sequence: CASSQEVRGGIDTQYF. CDR3 in DNA: TGCGCCAGCAGCCAAGAAGTACGGGGGGGGATTGATACGCAGTATTTT.

The V gene is TRBV15, the J gene TRBJ2-2; D gene unclear. V lost 0 bases, J lost 9 bases, and 20 bases lay in between. This CDR3 spans 17 amino acids. Germline CDR1 and CDR2: LNHNV and YYDKDF (reference sequence). CDR3 in DNA: TGTGCCACCAGCAGAGATGACACCTCTCCCCCCGAGTGGGAGCTGTTTTTT. Its protein is CATSRDDTSPPEWELFF. Full variable domain (missing parts from reference TRBV15 and TRBJ2-2): DAMVIQNPRYQVTQFGKPVTLSCSQTLNHNVMYWYQQKSSQAPKLLFHYYDKDFNNEADTPDNFQSRRPNTSFCFLDIRSPGLGDTAMYLCATSRDDTSPPEWELFFGEGSRLTVL.

Comments on this clonotype: An end of the junction differs from the germline gene, which may be a read error. The chain carries TRBV7-2 and TRBJ1-5, with 7 positions matching TRBD1. The CDR3 loop spans 15 amino acids. Germline V CDR1 and CDR2: SGHTA, FQGNSA. This CDR3 is CANSTHNNRGQPQHF. The DNA for the CDR3 is TGTGCCAACAGCACTCACAACAACAGGGGTCAGCCCCAGCATTTT.

This clonotype was seen only a few times. The J gene is TRBJ2-2, the V gene TRBV7-6; weak D call: TRBD2 (7 bases). Germline CDR1 is SGHVS and CDR2 is FNYEAQ. This CDR3 spans 18 amino acids. V lost 3 bases and J lost 0, with 17 bases in between. This CDR3 reads CASSLRRSGGSNTGELFF. The CDR3 nucleotides read TGTGCCAGCAGCTTGCGGCGATCGGGGGGCTCGAACACCGGGGAGCTGTTTTTT.

This clonotype occurred a few times. For the CDR3, the DNA is TGTGCCAGCAGCTTAGCAGTGGGGGCCCTCAATCAGCCCCAGCATTTT. It yields the protein CASSLAVGALNQPQHF. The chain is built from TRBV7-6 and TRBJ1-5; D possibly corresponds to TRBD1 (6 bases). The CDR3 covers 16 residues. Between the trimmed V and J ends, which lost 0 bases and 3 bases, there was a span of 12 bases. Germline V gene sequence: CDR1 SGHVS, CDR2 FNYEAQ.

This clonotype appeared many times. V and J are TRBV7-2 and TRBJ2-1; possibly TRBD1 for D (5 bases). Trimming left V 1 base short and J 0 bases short, with 16 bases between. Germline CDR1 reads SGHTA; CDR2 reads FQGNSA. The CDR3 contains 18 residues. This CDR3 is CASSLEVGATSSYNEQFF. As DNA, the CDR3 is TGTGCCAGCAGCTTAGAGGTAGGGGCTACGAGCTCCTACAATGAGCAGTTCTTC.

This clonotype was recorded at least ten times. CDR3 coding DNA: TGTGCCAGCAGCCTCCGTCCCGGGACAGGGGGTACCGGGGAGCTGTTTTTT. As protein: CASSLRPGTGGTGELFF. The J gene is TRBJ2-2, the V gene TRBV7-6, with TRBD1 identical over 11 bases. V was pared by 5 bases and J by 5 bases, with 10 bases of the junction left unmatched. The CDR3 is made up of 17 amino acids. CDR1 and CDR2 (germline): SGHVS, FNYEAQ.

The chain has TRBV7-9 and TRBJ1-1; maybe TRBD1 (6 bases). CDR3 length: 15 amino acids. Trimming removed 1 base at V and 1 base at J, with 10 bases between. The germline V gene encodes CDR1 SEHNR and CDR2 FQNEAQ (reference sequence). CDR3 DNA sequence: TGTGCCAGCAGCTTAGTGGCAGGGGAGAACACTGAAGCTTTCTTT. Protein sequence: CASSLVAGENTEAFF.